This is a list of T cell receptor beta chains from one sample in a study of T cells in Graves' hyperthyroidism and ophthalmopathy. From the multiplex PCR reads, TCRdb called clonotypes with MiXCR, one entry per CDR3 protein. The table lists a few hundred thousand distinct CDR3 sequences, approximately 14% of them singletons, with around 6.6% in the top ten. The sample taken for sequencing was blood. These receptors all stem from a woman aged 25 to 39 with Graves' hyperthyroidism. Both conserved end residues are part of each CDR3. Each record gives: D gene, V gene, clone size, J gene, CDR3 DNA, CDR3 protein. The D gene is left open where the match is weak. Size is stated for part of the rows, as once, few or many counts, or as a class when the clone is expanded.

NA	TRBV27	NA	TRBJ2-3	TGTGCCAGCAGTTTATTCGGCGGATCAGATACGCAGTATTTT	CASSLFGGSDTQYF
TRBD2	TRBV5-1	NA	TRBJ2-1	TGCGCCAGCAGCCTTGGACTAGCGAAACCTTACAATGAGCAGTTCTTC	CASSLGLAKPYNEQFF
NA	TRBV7-2	many	TRBJ2-1	TGTGCCAGCAGCTTACTTCTAGTTCGCAATGAGCAGTTCTTC	CASSLLLVRNEQFF
TRBD1	TRBV6-2/TRBV6-3	many	TRBJ1-1	TGTGCCAGCAGTGGTCGGGACAGGGGGCTTACTGAAGCTTTCTTT	CASSGRDRGLTEAFF
NA	TRBV28	many	TRBJ2-7	TGTGCCAGCAGTTTCACAGGGCGGCCCTACGAGCAGTACTTC	CASSFTGRPYEQYF
NA	TRBV29-1	few	TRBJ1-2	TGCAGCGCAGAAGCCCGGGACATTAATGGCTACACCTTC	CSAEARDINGYTF
TRBD1	TRBV7-2	few	TRBJ2-2	TGTGCCAGCAGCCAGACCGGACAGGGGACCGGGGAGCTGTTTTTT	CASSQTGQGTGELFF
NA	TRBV20-1	many	TRBJ2-7	TGCAGTGCTAGAGATGGGAGGACGGGAGCCTACGAGCAGTACTTC	CSARDGRTGAYEQYF
NA	TRBV2	many	TRBJ1-2	TGTGCCAGCGGAGGGACGAGAGTTGGCTACACCTTC	CASGGTRVGYTF
NA	TRBV2	many	TRBJ1-5	TGTGCCAGCAGTGGATCTCTTTGGGGCGGTCAGCCCCAGCATTTT	CASSGSLWGGQPQHF
NA	TRBV9	NA	TRBJ2-2	TGTGCCAGCAGCTCTCGGGGGAGGAGCGCCGGGGAGCTGTTTTTT	CASSSRGRSAGELFF
NA	TRBV7-9	few	TRBJ1-4	TGTGCCAGCAGCTTAGCAGGGTGGCAGGGGGAAAAACTGTTTTTT	CASSLAGWQGEKLFF
TRBD1	TRBV7-8	NA	TRBJ1-3	TGTGCCAGCAGCTTACGAGGGGGCGGTGGAAACACCATATATTTT	CASSLRGGGGNTIYF